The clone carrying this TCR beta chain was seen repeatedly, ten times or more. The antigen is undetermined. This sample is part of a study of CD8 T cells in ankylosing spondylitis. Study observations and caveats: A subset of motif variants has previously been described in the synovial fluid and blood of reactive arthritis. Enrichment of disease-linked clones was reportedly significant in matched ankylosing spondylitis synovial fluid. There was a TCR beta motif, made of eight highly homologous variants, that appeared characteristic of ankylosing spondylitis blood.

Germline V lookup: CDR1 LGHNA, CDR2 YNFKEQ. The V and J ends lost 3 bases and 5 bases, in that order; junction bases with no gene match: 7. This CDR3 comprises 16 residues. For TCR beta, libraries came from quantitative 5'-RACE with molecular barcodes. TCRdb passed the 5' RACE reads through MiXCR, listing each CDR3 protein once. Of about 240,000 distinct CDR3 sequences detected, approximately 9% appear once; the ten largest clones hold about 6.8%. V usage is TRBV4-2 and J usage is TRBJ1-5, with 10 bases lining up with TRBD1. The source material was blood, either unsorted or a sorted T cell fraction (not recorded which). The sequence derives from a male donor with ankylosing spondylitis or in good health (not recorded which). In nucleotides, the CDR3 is TGTGCCAGCAGCCATTTGACAGGGGGCTCTGATCAGCCCCAGCATTTT. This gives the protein CASSHLTGGSDQPQHF.